These 9 T cell receptor beta chains were all obtained from the same sample, sequenced in a study of long-term antiretroviral therapy in people with HIV. The run of the v3.0 immunoSEQ assay was at survey level. TCRdb's copy holds only in-frame clones and misses some; the assay was immunoSEQ multiplex PCR. Of fewer than 45,000 clones in the sample, less than 85% were seen once. Material: unsorted PBMCs, obtained 3.4 years after starting antiretroviral therapy. Source of these receptors: a young man with HIV.

The chain uses TRBV28 and TRBJ2-6, with D unclear. This CDR3 has 18 residues. The ends were cut back, 6 bases at V and 0 bases at J, with 18 bases in the middle. CDR1 and CDR2 from the germline V gene are MDHEN and SYDVKM. The chain's CDR3 is CASRHTSTGFSGANVLTF. The CDR3 DNA is TGTGCCAGCAGACATACCAGTACCGGGTTCTCTGGGGCCAACGTCCTGACTTTC.

The CDR3 sequence is CASSFSWEDRELFF. In DNA form, the CDR3 reads TGTGCCAGCAGCTTCTCGTGGGAAGACAGGGAGCTGTTTTTT. The chain couples TRBV7-6 to TRBJ2-2, with D unclear. The V gene lost 3 bases and the J gene lost 9 bases, with 14 bases spanning the gap. CDR1 SGHVS and CDR2 FNYEAQ come from the germline V gene. The CDR3 totals 14 residues.

This rearrangement joins TRBV7-9 to TRBJ2-7; 9 positions match TRBD1. V lost 6 bases and J lost 4; bases outside the gene matches: 7. This CDR3 contains 14 residues. Per germline, CDR1 SEHNR and CDR2 FQNEAQ (reference sequence). CDR3 amino acids: CASSPRTGEYEQYF. The DNA of the CDR3 is TGTGCCAGCAGTCCGCGGACAGGGGAATACGAGCAGTACTTC.

This chain uses TRBV9 with TRBJ2-7, with D maybe TRBD1 (5 bases). Germline-derived CDR1 and CDR2 are SGDLS and YYNGEE. This CDR3 has 15 amino acids. V shed 0 bases and J shed 2 bases, with 12 bases lying between them. The CDR3 spells CASSVEAGWTYEQYF. CDR3 in DNA: TGTGCCAGCAGCGTAGAGGCAGGGTGGACCTACGAGCAGTACTTC.

The chain employs TRBV7-8 and TRBJ2-3; either TRBD1 or TRBD2 may supply D (5 bases each). V lost 1 base and J 0 bases, leaving 14 bases between the germline ends. The germline CDR1 and CDR2 sequences are SGHVS and FQNEAQ. The CDR3 loop spans 17 amino acids. CDR3 residues: CASSLDMVGASTDTQYF. The DNA of the CDR3 is TGTGCCAGCAGCTTAGATATGGTCGGGGCTAGCACAGATACGCAGTATTTT. Variable domain in full (rest from reference TRBV7-8 and TRBJ2-3): GAGVSQSPRYKVAKRGQDVALRCDPISGHVSLFWYQQALGQGPEFLTYFQNEAQLDKSGLPSDRFFAERPEGSVSTLKIQRTQQEDSAVYLCASSLDMVGASTDTQYFGPGTRLTVL.

V gene TRBV7-2 combines with J gene TRBJ2-7, with D possibly TRBD2 on 5 matching bases. V gave up 5 bases and J gave up 7 bases, with 12 bases separating them. Germline V gene lookup returns CDR1 SGHTA and CDR2 FQGNSA. The CDR3 covers 12 residues. CDR3 nucleotide sequence: TGTGCCAGCAGCCCCTCTTTAGCGGAGCAGTACTTC. It is translated as CASSPSLAEQYF.

J is TRBJ1-3 and V is TRBV5-6, with D hard to call. Looked up from germline, CDR1 is SGHDT and CDR2 is YYEEEE. Between the trimmed V and J ends, which lost 4 bases and 2 bases, there was a span of 13 bases. The CDR3 runs to 15 residues. The CDR3 DNA follows: TGTGCCAGCAGCGTAGGAATGTTACCTGGAAACACCATATATTTT. The encoded protein is CASSVGMLPGNTIYF.

The V call is TRBV29-1, the J call TRBJ2-7; 10 positions match TRBD2. The germline V gene encodes CDR1 SQVTM and CDR2 ANQGSEA. CDR3 size: 13 residues. Losses at the gene ends were 6 bases for V and 3 bases for J; bases not matched to a gene: 5. The CDR3 reads CSVPGTSVYEQYF. DNA of the CDR3: TGCAGCGTCCCTGGGACTAGCGTCTACGAGCAGTACTTC.

CDR3 sequence (DNA): TGTGCCAGCAGCTTAAAGGTCATAGGGGAGGGAAAACTGTTTTTT. Translated: CASSLKVIGEGKLFF. V usage is TRBV7-6 and J usage is TRBJ1-4, with a tentative D call TRBD1 (5 bases). This CDR3 region has 15 residues. Per germline, CDR1 SGHVS and CDR2 FNYEAQ. The V and J ends lost 2 bases and 10 bases respectively, with 17 bases between them.